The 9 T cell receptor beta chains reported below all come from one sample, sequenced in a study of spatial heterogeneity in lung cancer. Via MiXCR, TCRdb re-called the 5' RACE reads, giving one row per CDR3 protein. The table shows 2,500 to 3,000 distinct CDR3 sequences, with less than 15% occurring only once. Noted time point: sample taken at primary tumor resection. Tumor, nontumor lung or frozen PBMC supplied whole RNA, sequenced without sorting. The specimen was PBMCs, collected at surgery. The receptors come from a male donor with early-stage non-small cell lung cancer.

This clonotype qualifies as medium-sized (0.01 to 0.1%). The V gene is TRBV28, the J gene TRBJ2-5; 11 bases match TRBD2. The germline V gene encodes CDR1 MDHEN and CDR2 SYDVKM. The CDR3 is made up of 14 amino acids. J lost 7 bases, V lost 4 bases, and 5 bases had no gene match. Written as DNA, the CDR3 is TGTGCCAGCAGTTCGGGACTAGCGGACCGGACCCAGTACTTC. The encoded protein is CASSSGLADRTQYF.

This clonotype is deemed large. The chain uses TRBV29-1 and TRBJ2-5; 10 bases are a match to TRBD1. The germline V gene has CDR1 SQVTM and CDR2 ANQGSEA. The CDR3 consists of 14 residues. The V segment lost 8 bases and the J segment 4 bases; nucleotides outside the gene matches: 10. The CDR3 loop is CSTTGGAGGETQYF. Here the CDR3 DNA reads TGCAGCACGACAGGGGGCGCTGGTGGAGAGACCCAGTACTTC.

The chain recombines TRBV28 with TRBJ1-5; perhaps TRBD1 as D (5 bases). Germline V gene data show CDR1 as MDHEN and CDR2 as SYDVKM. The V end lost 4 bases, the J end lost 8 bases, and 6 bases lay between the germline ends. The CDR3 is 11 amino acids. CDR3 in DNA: TGTGCCAGCAGTTCGGGGGAGCCCCAGCATTTT. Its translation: CASSSGEPQHF.

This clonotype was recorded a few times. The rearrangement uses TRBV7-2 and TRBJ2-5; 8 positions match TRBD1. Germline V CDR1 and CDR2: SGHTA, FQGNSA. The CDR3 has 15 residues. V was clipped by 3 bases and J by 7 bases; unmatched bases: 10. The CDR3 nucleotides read TGTGCCAGCAGCTTGGGACAGGCACACCAGGGGACCCAGTACTTC. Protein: CASSLGQAHQGTQYF.

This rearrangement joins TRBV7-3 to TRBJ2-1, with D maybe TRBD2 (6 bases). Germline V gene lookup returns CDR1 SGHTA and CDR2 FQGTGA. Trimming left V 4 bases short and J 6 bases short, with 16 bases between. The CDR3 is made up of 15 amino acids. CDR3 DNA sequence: TGTGCCAGCAGCTCCCAGAAGACTAGTATCAATGAGCAGTTCTTC. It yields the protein CASSSQKTSINEQFF. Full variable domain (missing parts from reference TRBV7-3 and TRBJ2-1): GAGVSQTPSNKVTEKGKYVELRCDPISGHTALYWYRQSLGQGPEFLIYFQGTGAADDSGLPNDRFFAVRPEGSVSTLKIQRTERGDSAVYLCASSSQKTSINEQFFGPGTRLTVL.

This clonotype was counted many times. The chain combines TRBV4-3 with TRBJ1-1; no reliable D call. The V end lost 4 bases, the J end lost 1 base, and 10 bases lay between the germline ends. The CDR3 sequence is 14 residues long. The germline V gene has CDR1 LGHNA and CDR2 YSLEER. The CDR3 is CASSPETGNTEAFF. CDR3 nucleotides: TGCGCCAGCAGCCCCGAAACGGGGAACACTGAAGCTTTCTTT.

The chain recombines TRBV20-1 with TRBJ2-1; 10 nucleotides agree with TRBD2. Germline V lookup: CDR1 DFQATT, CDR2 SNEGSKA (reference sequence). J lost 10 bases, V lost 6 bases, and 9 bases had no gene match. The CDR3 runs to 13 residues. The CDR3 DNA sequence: TGCAGTGCCAGGACTAGCGGCATCGGCGAGCAGTTCTTC. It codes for CSARTSGIGEQFF.

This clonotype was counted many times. In DNA, the CDR3 is TGTGCCTTCAACCCGGGGGGGCTTTGGAACGAGCAGTACTTC. This translates into CAFNPGGLWNEQYF. The chain uses TRBV5-3 and TRBJ2-7, with 8 nucleotides matching TRBD2. TRBV5-3 is classed as an ORF, of uncertain function. J lost 5 bases, V lost 10 bases, and 14 bases had no gene match. CDR3 length: 14 residues.

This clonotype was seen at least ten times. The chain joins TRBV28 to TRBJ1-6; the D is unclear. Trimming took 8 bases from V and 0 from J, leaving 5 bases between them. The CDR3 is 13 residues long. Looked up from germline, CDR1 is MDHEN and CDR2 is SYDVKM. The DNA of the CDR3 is TGTGCCAGCGGCAGCTCCTATAATTCACCCCTCCACTTT. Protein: CASGSSYNSPLHF.